The T cell receptor (beta chain) under discussion was sequenced for a study of T cells after yellow fever vaccination. This clonotype came up a few times. The antigen remains unidentified. TCRdb redid the calling of the 5' RACE reads with MiXCR, one entry per CDR3 protein. The sample records roughly 330,000 distinct CDR3 sequences, around 6.8% being singletons. Germline V gene data show CDR1 as SGHRS and CDR2 as YFSETQ. There are 15 residues in the CDR3. The V gene lost 5 bases and the J gene lost 0 bases, with 14 bases spanning the gap. Broader study findings: The secondary response was weaker but peaked faster, day 5 versus 15. Repertoires obtained by FACS sorting could include abundant clonotypes that entered as contaminants from the bulk population.

The rearrangement links TRBV5-1 to TRBJ1-1, with D unclear. This specimen was PBMCs, taken more than 40 days after the first yellow fever vaccination. This clonotype was sampled from a man aged 18 to 29 who received the YFV17D yellow fever vaccine. This CDR3 is CASRIPGEMNTEAFF. Written as DNA, the CDR3 is TGCGCCAGCAGGATCCCGGGTGAAATGAACACTGAAGCTTTCTTT.